This TCR beta chain was captured by sequencing in a study of shared clonotypes between healthy human individuals. Study in general: A few men and a couple of women, aged 18 to 49, were donors. CD8 memory received one plate per donor, CD8 naive two, CD4 memory three and CD4 naive three.

Turning to this clone: Its antigen remains unidentified.

A split of CD4+ cells into CD45RA+ naive and CD45RA-negative memory subsets was performed. Produced via immunoSEQ multiplex PCR; TCRdb's table is partial and in-frame only. The sample lists about 2 million clones; roughly 96% were seen once. Study-level findings and limits: Estimated richness was generally greater in naive than memory subsets.

The TCR was taken from a young man in good health. The sequencing input was naive CD4+ T cells sorted from blood. Subset meaning: CD45RA+ positively selected.

CDR3 sequence: CASSLNPARGAFF. DNA of the CDR3: TGTGCCAGCAGTTTAAACCCAGCAAGGGGGGCTTTCTTT. The chain recombines TRBV28 with TRBJ1-1, with a possible D match to TRBD1 (6 bases). The CDR3 contains 13 residues. The ends were cut back, 2 bases at V and 11 bases at J, with 15 bases in the middle. Per the germline V gene, CDR1 is MDHEN and CDR2 is SYDVKM.